A single T cell receptor beta chain is shown here with its context. Compared with germline, one end of the junction differs, possibly owing to a read error. This sample was included in a study of blood T cell repertoires in COVID-19. The germline V gene has CDR1 SNHLY and CDR2 FYNNEI. The CDR3 is 12 amino acids. How the authors handled the data: Researchers report that nucleated cell counts were estimated from reference gene primer amplification. TCRdb's table, derived via immunoSEQ multiplex PCR, lists solely in-frame clones and lacks some. Clone size and V and J calls were adopted from that table, with D and trimming inferred from the DNA. The table records about 400,000 clones, about 88% of them present only once.

Specimen: peripheral blood. The receptor was isolated from a human donor in a cohort sampled during active COVID-19. V is TRBV2 and J is TRBJ1-1; D uncertain. CDR3 residues: CASSDEENENDF. The CDR3 nucleotides are TGTGCCAGCAGTGACGAAGAGAACGAAAACGACTTT.